The sequence of this TCR beta chain was determined in a study of technical replicates of blood from four donors. V lost 5 bases to trimming and J lost 2 bases, with 9 bases between them. In germline, CDR1 is SGHAT, CDR2 FQDESV (reference sequence). This CDR3 is built from 13 residues. Using immunoSEQ multiplex PCR, the repertoire was profiled, and TCRdb retains in-frame clones only, with some absent. The sample lists some 63,000 clones, around nine tenths seen once, with 4.5% to 6.5% in the top ten. The receptor comes from a human donor in good health. Some clones in this sample may be carry-over from other donors' samples. Material for sequencing was PBMCs. J is TRBJ1-1 and V is TRBV11-1, with D uncertain. The CDR3 DNA sequence: TGTGCCAGCAGCCCTACAGAAAACACTGAAGCTTTCTTT. Encoded protein: CASSPTENTEAFF.